Below, one T cell receptor (beta chain) is given with its context. Its antigen is still unknown. TCRdb passed the reads through MiXCR, listing each CDR3 protein once. The sample lists over 100,000 distinct CDR3 sequences; over 9.5% were seen once. This specimen belongs to a study of T cell repertoires in cytomegalovirus infection. About the study: Indications came from public TCR beta signatures; they pointed to CMV infection and to a matching HLA type.

The germline gives CDR1 KGHSH, CDR2 LQKENI. V was cut by 2 bases and J by 3 bases, with 14 bases left in between. CDR3 length equals 16 residues. Study-wide results and limits: HLA-C-restricted TCR beta clonotypes specific for CMV led the ex vivo response. Summed frequency of shared TCR beta families picked out CMV carriers who also had the relevant HLA.

This sequence originates from a human donor in good health (CMV status not recorded). Some clones in this sample may be carry-over from other donors' samples. This chain links TRBV18 with TRBJ2-1, with a weak D call TRBD1 (6 bases). Specimen: PBMCs, sequenced either directly or after in vitro stimulation (not recorded which). CDR3 nucleotide sequence: TGTGCCAGCTCACCATTTGACACACAGGGCTACAATGAGCAGTTCTTC. It specifies CASSPFDTQGYNEQFF.